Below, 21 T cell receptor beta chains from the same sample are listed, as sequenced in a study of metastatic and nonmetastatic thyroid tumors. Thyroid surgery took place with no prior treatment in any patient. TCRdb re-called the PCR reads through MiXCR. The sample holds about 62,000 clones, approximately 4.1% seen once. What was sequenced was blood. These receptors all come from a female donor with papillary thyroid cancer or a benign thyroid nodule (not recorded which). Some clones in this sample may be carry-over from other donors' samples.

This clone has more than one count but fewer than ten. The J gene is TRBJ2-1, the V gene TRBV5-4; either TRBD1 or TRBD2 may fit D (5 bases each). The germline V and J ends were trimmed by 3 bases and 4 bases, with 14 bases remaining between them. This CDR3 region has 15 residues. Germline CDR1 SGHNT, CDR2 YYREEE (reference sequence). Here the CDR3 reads CASSSGTGLYNEQFF. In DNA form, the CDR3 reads TGTGCCAGCAGCTCCGGGACGGGGCTTTACAATGAGCAGTTCTTC.

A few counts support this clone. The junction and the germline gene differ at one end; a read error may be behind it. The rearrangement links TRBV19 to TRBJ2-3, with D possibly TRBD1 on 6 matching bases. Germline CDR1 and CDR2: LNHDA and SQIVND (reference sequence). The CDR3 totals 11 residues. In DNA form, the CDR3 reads TGTGCGACAGGAAGCACAGATACGAAGTATTTT. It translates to CATGSTDTKYF.

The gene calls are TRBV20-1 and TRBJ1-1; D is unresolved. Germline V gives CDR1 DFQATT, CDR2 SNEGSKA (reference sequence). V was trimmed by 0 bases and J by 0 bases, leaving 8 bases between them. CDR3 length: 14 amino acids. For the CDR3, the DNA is TGCAGTGCTAGAGATCCGAATATGAACACTGAAGCTTTCTTT. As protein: CSARDPNMNTEAFF.

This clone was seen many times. In DNA, the CDR3 is TGTGCCAGCAGCTTTACAGGGATCCAAGAGACCCAGTACTTC. Residues: CASSFTGIQETQYF. This chain joins TRBV7-2 and TRBJ2-5; D is possibly TRBD1 (6 bases). Germline-derived CDR1 and CDR2 are SGHTA and FQGNSA. With 3 bases removed from V and 1 base from J, the gap between germline ends came to 9 bases. CDR3 length equals 14 residues.

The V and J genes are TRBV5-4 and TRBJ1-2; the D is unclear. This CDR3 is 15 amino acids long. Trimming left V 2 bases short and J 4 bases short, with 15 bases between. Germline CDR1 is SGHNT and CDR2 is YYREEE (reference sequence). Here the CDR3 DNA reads TGTGCCAGCAGCTTCGTAGGGCAGAAAGTCTATGGCTACACCTTC. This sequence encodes CASSFVGQKVYGYTF.

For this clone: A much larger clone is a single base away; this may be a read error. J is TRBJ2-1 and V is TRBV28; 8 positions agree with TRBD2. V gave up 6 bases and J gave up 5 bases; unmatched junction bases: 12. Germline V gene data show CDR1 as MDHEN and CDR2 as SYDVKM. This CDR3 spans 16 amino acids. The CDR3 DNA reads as TGTGCCAGCAGGGTCGTTCTAGCGGGTCTCGACAATGAGCAGTTCTTC. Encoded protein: CASRVVLAGLDNEQFF.

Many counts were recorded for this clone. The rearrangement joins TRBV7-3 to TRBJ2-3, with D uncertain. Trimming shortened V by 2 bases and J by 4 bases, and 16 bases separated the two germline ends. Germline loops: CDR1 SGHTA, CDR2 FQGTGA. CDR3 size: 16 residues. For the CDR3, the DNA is TGTGCCAGCAGCTTATTAGGGTCCCCCAACTCAGATACGCAGTATTTT. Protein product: CASSLLGSPNSDTQYF.

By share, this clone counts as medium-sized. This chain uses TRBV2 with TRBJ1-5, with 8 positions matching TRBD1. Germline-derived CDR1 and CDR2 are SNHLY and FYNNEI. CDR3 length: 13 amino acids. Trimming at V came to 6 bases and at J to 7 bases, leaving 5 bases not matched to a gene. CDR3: CASSGTGEQPQHF. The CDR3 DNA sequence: TGTGCCAGCAGCGGGACAGGTGAGCAGCCCCAGCATTTT.

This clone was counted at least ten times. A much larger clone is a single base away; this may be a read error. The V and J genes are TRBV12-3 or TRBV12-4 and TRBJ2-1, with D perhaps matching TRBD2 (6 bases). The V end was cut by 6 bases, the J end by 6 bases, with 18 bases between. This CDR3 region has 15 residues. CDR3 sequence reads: CASSQTKRAVNEQFF. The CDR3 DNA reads TGTGCCAGCAGCCAGACTAAGCGGGCCGTCAATGAGCAGTTCTTC.

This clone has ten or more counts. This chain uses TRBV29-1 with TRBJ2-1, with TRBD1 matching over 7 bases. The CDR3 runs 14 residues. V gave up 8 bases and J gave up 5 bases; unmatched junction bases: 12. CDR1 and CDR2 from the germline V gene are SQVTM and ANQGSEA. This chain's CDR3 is CSSRGWDSNNEQFF. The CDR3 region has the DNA TGCAGCTCAAGGGGTTGGGACAGCAACAATGAGCAGTTCTTC.

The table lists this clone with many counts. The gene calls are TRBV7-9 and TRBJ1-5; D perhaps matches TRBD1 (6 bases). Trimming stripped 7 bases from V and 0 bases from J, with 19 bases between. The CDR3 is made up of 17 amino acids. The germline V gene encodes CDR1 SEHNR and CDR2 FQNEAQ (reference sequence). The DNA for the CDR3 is TGTGCCAGCACCTTCGGGGACCCAGGGGTTAGCAATCAGCCCCAGCATTTT. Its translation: CASTFGDPGVSNQPQHF.

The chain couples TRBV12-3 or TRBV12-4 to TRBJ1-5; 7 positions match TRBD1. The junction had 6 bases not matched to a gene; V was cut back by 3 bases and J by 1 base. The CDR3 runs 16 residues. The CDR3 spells CASSFAGGRSNQPQHF. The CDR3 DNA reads TGTGCCAGCAGTTTTGCAGGGGGACGAAGCAATCAGCCCCAGCATTTT.

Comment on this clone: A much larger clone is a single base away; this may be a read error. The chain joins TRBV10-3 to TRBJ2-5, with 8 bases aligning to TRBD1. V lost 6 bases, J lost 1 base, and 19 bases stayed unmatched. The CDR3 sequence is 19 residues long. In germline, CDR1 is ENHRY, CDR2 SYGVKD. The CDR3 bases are TGTGCCATCAGCTACAGGGGGGTGTTAGCCGAAAGTTTCCAAGAGACCCAGTACTTC. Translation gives CAISYRGVLAESFQETQYF.

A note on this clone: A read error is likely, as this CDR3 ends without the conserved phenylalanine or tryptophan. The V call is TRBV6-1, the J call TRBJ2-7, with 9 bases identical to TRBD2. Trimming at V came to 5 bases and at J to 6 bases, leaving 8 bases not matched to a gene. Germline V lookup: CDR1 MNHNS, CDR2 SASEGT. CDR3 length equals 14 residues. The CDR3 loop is CASSQLAGAAEQYS. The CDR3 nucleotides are TGTGCCAGCAGTCAATTAGCGGGAGCTGCCGAGCAGTACTCC.

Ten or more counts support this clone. Here the CDR3 DNA reads TGTGCCAGTAGTTCCTTGAGACTAGCCGATAGAGGGACCCAGTACTTC. As protein: CASSSLRLADRGTQYF. This chain links TRBV19 with TRBJ2-5, with TRBD2 identical over 7 bases. Per the germline V gene, CDR1 is LNHDA and CDR2 is SQIVND (reference sequence). Trimming took 5 bases from V and 7 from J; bases not matched to a gene: 16. The CDR3 has 16 amino acids.

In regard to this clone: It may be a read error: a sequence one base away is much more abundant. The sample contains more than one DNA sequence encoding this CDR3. The CDR3 coding sequence is TGTGCCTCACAGGGCCCGGACAGCAATAAGATCAATCAGCCCCAGCATTTT. Its translation is CASQGPDSNKINQPQHF. This sequence joins TRBV7-9 and TRBJ1-5; possible D gene TRBD1, 6 bases. V gave up 11 bases and J gave up 3 bases, with 26 bases separating them. The length of the CDR3 is 17 residues. Germline V CDR1 and CDR2: SEHNR, FQNEAQ (reference sequence).

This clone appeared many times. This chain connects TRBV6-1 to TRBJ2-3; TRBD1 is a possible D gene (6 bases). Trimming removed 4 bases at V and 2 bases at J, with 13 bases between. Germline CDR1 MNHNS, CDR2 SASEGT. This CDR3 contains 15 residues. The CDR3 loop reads CASSVQGPHTDTQYF. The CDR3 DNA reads TGTGCCAGCAGTGTACAGGGACCTCACACAGATACGCAGTATTTT.

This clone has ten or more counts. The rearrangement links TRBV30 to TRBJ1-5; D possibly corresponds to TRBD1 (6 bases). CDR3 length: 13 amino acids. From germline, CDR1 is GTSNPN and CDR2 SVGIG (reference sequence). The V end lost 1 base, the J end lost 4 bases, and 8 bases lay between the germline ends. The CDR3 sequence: CAWSEQGNQPQHF. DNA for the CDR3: TGTGCCTGGAGTGAACAGGGTAATCAGCCCCAGCATTTT.

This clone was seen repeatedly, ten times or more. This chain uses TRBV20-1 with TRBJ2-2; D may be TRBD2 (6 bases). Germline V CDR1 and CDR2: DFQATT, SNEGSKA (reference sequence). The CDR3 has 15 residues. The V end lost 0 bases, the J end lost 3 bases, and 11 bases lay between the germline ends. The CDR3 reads CSARDGGRYTGELFF. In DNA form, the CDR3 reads TGCAGTGCTAGAGATGGGGGGAGGTACACCGGGGAGCTGTTTTTT.

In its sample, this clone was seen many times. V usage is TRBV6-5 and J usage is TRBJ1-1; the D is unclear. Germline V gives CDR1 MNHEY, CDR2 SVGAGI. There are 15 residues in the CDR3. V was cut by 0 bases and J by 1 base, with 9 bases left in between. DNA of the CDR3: TGTGCCAGCAGTTACTCAAGGTTGCAGAACACTGAAGCTTTCTTT. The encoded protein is CASSYSRLQNTEAFF.

The CDR3 nucleotides read TGCAGTGTAAGAAGGGGCATGCGTAACACTGAAGCTTTCTTT. Protein: CSVRRGMRNTEAFF. The V call is TRBV20-1, the J call TRBJ1-1; a weak D match, TRBD1 (5 bases). CDR3 length: 14 residues. Germline CDR1 and CDR2: DFQATT and SNEGSKA (reference sequence). The V end lost 7 bases, the J end lost 2 bases, and 17 bases lay between the germline ends.